One sample yielded the 8 T cell receptor beta chains listed below, sequenced in a study of blood T cell repertoires in COVID-19. Assay used: immunoSEQ multiplex PCR; TCRdb lists only in-frame clones, some missing. Among approximately 75,000 clones listed, about 88% were seen once. Sequenced sample: peripheral blood. These TCRs come from a man older than 75 with COVID-19, enrolled during active disease.

The chain is built from TRBV7-3 and TRBJ2-7; 8 nucleotides agree with TRBD2. Losses at the gene ends were 5 bases for V and 2 bases for J; bases not matched to a gene: 14. Germline values: CDR1 SGHTA, CDR2 FQGTGA. This CDR3 has 17 amino acids. DNA of the CDR3: TGTGCCAGCAGCCCCCGGGAGGGCCCGAAAAAAACCTACGAGCAGTACTTC. It codes for CASSPREGPKKTYEQYF.

In this sample, this clone turned up once. V gene TRBV7-3 combines with J gene TRBJ2-3, with 7 bases that match TRBD1. Germline V lookup: CDR1 SGHTA, CDR2 FQGTGA. Unmatched junction bases numbered 2, after V lost 2 bases and J lost 0 bases. There are 15 residues in the CDR3. The CDR3: CASSLLGQSTDTQYF. The DNA for the CDR3 is TGTGCCAGCAGCTTATTGGGACAGAGCACAGATACGCAGTATTTT. Using reference TRBV7-3 and TRBJ2-3 for the parts outside the CDR3, the full variable domain is GAGVSQTPSNKVTEKGKYVELRCDPISGHTALYWYRQSLGQGPEFLIYFQGTGAADDSGLPNDRFFAVRPEGSVSTLKIQRTERGDSAVYLCASSLLGQSTDTQYFGPGTRLTVL.

This chain links TRBV9 with TRBJ1-5; weak D call: TRBD1 (5 bases). The CDR3 is made up of 15 amino acids. The V end was cut by 4 bases, the J end by 4 bases, with 15 bases between. The germline gives CDR1 SGDLS, CDR2 YYNGEE. The CDR3 here is CASSRGLSTNQPQHF. The CDR3 region has the DNA TGTGCCAGCAGCCGGGGACTTTCAACGAATCAGCCCCAGCATTTT.

The J gene is TRBJ1-1, the V gene TRBV10-1; 7 nucleotides agree with TRBD1. Germline CDR1 WNHNN, CDR2 SYGVQD (reference sequence). This CDR3 spans 13 amino acids. The ends lost 6 bases at V and 4 bases at J; junction bases unmatched: 5. CDR3 DNA sequence: TGCGCCAGCAGCACAGGGGAGGTCACTGAAGCTTTCTTT. Translated: CASSTGEVTEAFF.

V is TRBV7-2 and J is TRBJ1-4; the D gene is possibly TRBD1 (5 bases). The germline V gene encodes CDR1 SGHTA and CDR2 FQGNSA. Between the trimmed V and J ends, which lost 2 bases and 6 bases, there was a span of 13 bases. The length of the CDR3 is 15 residues. The CDR3 loop reads CASSLITGFDEKLFF. CDR3 nucleotide sequence: TGTGCCAGCAGCTTAATTACAGGATTCGATGAAAAACTGTTTTTT.

The chain couples TRBV5-4 to TRBJ2-5; the D gene is possibly TRBD1 (5 bases). Trimming stripped 0 bases from V and 4 bases from J, with 16 bases between. CDR3 length equals 16 residues. Germline CDR1 SGHNT, CDR2 YYREEE (reference sequence). CDR3 loop: CASSLDPGLGSETQYF. The CDR3 nucleotides read TGTGCCAGCAGCTTGGACCCAGGGTTAGGGTCAGAGACCCAGTACTTC. The whole variable domain, filled in from reference TRBV5-4 and TRBJ2-5, reads ETGVTQSPTHLIKTRGQQVTLRCSSQSGHNTVSWYQQALGQGPQFIFQYYREEENGRGNFPPRFSGLQFPNYSSELNVNALELDDSALYLCASSLDPGLGSETQYFGPGTRLLVL.

CDR3 nucleotide sequence: TGTGCCAGCAGCAAAGGCCTTAGACAGGGGAGTCTCAACACTGAAGCTTTCTTT. It encodes CASSKGLRQGSLNTEAFF. The chain has TRBV6-2 or TRBV6-3 and TRBJ1-1; TRBD1 matches at 8 bases. V lost 6 bases to trimming and J lost 2 bases; unmatched junction nucleotides: 17. The CDR3 is made up of 18 amino acids. The V gene's germline CDR1 is MNHEY and CDR2 SVGEGT.

This chain connects TRBV5-6 to TRBJ1-1, with TRBD1 matching 7 bases. CDR1 is SGHDT, CDR2 YYEEEE, per germline. The length of the CDR3 is 11 residues. With 2 bases clipped from V and 11 bases from J, the junction kept 3 bases outside the gene matches. The CDR3 DNA reads TGTGCCAGCAGCTTTACAGGGGAGGCTTTCTTT. This encodes CASSFTGEAFF.